This is a list of T cell receptor beta chains from one sample in a study of blood T cell repertoires in COVID-19. Libraries were prepared by immunoSEQ multiplex PCR; TCRdb keeps only in-frame clonotypes and omits some of them. The sample lists fewer than 250,000 clones, around 82% occurring once. Sequences were obtained from peripheral blood. The source is a woman aged 40 to 49 with active or convalescent COVID-19. Each CDR3 is given without its conserved first and last residue. Fields, in order: clone size, J gene, V gene, CDR3 protein. The size entry is marked missing in some rows and otherwise reads once, few, many or a size class.

>-|TRBJ1-5|TRBV6-6
ASSFRTGISNQPQH
>few|TRBJ1-5|TRBV6-1
ASSEPAGAGGGNQPQH
>once|TRBJ1-6|TRBV12-5
ASAAASGGAYNSPLH
>once|TRBJ2-1|TRBV15
ATSRSYGGGSWNEQF
>once|TRBJ2-6|TRBV4-1
ASSLEEGIAGGNSGANVLT
>-|TRBJ2-5|TRBV6-2/TRBV6-3
ASSPQGDQETQY
>-|TRBJ2-5|TRBV29-1
SVSQGNQETQY
>-|TRBJ1-2|TRBV19
ASTRDGGGYGYT
>-|TRBJ1-1|TRBV18
ASSPTITGGGLNTEAF
>-|TRBJ2-1|TRBV4-1
ASSQPGLAGVENEQF
>-|TRBJ1-6|TRBV19
ASSITLTGTNSPLH
>-|TRBJ2-1|TRBV11-3
ASSDPGRSYNEQF
>few|TRBJ2-3|TRBV2
ASSERWTKKRDTQY
>-|TRBJ1-3|TRBV7-8
ASSSRQGSSGNTIY
>-|TRBJ2-2|TRBV2
ASRDRGHTGELF
>-|TRBJ1-2|TRBV28
ASRAGGPTTANYGYT
>-|TRBJ2-6|TRBV5-6
ASSLRQGALGANVLT
>-|TRBJ2-5|TRBV10-3
AISEPTRGGEETQY
>-|TRBJ2-7|TRBV4-3
ASSQDQRGTYEQY
>-|TRBJ1-2|TRBV5-4
ASSSLGGGGYT
>-|TRBJ1-2|TRBV2
ASTEGGVLGYT
>-|TRBJ1-2|TRBV7-9
ASSFTGLGGGYT
>-|TRBJ1-5|TRBV10-2
ASSESDRALSNQPQH
>-|TRBJ2-3|TRBV3-1/TRBV3-2
ASIAGGTDTQY
>-|TRBJ1-2|TRBV3-1/TRBV3-2
ASSQAQGVLYGYT
>-|TRBJ2-3|TRBV4-1
ASSPQGDTQY